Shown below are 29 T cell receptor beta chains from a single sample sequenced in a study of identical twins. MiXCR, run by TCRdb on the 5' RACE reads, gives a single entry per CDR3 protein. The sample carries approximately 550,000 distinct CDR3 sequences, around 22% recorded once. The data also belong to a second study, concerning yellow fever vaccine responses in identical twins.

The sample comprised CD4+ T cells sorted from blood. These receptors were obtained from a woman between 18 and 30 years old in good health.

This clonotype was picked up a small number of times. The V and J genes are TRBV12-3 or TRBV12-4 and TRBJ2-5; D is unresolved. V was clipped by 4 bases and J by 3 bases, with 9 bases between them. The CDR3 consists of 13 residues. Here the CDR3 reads CASSSYSKETQYF. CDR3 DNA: TGTGCCAGCAGTTCGTACAGCAAAGAGACCCAGTACTTC.

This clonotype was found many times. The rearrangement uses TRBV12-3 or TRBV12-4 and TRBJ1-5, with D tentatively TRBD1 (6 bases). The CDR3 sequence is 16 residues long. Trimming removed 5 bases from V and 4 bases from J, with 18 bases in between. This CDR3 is CASSPRGGAGNQPQHF. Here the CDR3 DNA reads TGTGCCAGCAGTCCTCGGGGGGGGGCGGGGAATCAGCCCCAGCATTTT.

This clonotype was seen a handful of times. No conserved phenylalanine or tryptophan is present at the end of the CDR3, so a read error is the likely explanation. CDR3 nucleotide sequence: TGTGCCAGTAGTGCTCATGCCGGGGGGACCGAGACCCAGTACTTA. Translation gives CASSAHAGGTETQYL. The gene calls are TRBV19 and TRBJ2-5; TRBD2 agrees at 7 bases. V was pared by 5 bases and J by 5 bases, with 11 bases of the junction left unmatched. Germline V gene data show CDR1 as LNHDA and CDR2 as SQIVND (reference sequence). There are 15 residues in the CDR3.

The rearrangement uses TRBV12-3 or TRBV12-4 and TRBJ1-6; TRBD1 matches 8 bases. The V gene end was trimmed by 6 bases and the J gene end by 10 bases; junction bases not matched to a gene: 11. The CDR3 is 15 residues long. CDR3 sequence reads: CASRKTGAQQSPLHF. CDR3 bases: TGTGCCAGCAGAAAGACAGGGGCGCAACAATCACCCCTCCACTTT.

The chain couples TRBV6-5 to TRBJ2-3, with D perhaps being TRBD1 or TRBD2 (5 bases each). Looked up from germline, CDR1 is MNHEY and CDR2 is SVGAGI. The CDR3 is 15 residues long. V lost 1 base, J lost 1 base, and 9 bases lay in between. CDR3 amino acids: CASSYWQGGTDTQYF. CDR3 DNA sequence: TGTGCCAGCAGTTACTGGCAGGGAGGCACAGATACGCAGTATTTT.

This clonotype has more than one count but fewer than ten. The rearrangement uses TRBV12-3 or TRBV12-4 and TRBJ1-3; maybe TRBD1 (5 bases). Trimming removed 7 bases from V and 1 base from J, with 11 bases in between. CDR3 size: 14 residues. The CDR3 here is CASTIRVSGNTIYF. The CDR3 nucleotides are TGTGCCAGCACTATCAGGGTTTCTGGAAACACCATATATTTT.

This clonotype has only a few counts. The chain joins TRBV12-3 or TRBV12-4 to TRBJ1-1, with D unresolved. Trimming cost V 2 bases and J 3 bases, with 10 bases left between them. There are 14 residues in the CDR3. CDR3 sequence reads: CASSLTKADTEAFF. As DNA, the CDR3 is TGTGCCAGCAGTTTAACTAAGGCTGACACTGAAGCTTTCTTT.

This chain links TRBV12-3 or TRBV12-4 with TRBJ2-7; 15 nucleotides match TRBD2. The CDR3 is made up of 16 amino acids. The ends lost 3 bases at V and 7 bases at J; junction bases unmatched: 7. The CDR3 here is CASSFLGTSGRYEQYF. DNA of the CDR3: TGTGCCAGCAGTTTCCTGGGGACTAGCGGGAGGTATGAGCAGTACTTC.

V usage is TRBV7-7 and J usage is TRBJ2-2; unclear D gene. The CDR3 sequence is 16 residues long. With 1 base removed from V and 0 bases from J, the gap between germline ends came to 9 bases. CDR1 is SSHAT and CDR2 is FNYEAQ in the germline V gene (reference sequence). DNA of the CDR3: TGTGCCAGCAGCTTAGATGGGTCAGCGAACACCGGGGAGCTGTTTTTT. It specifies CASSLDGSANTGELFF.

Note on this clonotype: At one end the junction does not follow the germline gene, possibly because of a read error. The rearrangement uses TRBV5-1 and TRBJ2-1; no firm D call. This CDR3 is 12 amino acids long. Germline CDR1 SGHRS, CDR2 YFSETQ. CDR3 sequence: CTSNGRNNEQFF. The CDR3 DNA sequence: TGCACCAGCAATGGGCGGAACAATGAGCAGTTCTTC.

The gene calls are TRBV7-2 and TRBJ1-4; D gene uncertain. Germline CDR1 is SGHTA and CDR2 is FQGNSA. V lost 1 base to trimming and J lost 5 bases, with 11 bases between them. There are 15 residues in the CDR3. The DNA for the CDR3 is TGTGCCAGCAGCTTAGGGGTACAGCGCAATGAAAAACTGTTTTTT. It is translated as CASSLGVQRNEKLFF. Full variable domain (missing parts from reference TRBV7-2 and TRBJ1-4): GAGVSQSPSNKVTEKGKDVELRCDPISGHTALYWYRQSLGQGLEFLIYFQGNSAPDKSGLPSDRFSAERTGGSVSTLTIQRTQQEDSAVYLCASSLGVQRNEKLFFGSGTQLSVL.

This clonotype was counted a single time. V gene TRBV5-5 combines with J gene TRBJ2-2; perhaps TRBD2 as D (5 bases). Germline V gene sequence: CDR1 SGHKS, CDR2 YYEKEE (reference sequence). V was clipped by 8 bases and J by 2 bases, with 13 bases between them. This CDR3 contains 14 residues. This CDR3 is CASIAGKNTGELFF. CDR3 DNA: TGTGCCAGTATCGCCGGGAAAAACACCGGGGAGCTGTTTTTT.

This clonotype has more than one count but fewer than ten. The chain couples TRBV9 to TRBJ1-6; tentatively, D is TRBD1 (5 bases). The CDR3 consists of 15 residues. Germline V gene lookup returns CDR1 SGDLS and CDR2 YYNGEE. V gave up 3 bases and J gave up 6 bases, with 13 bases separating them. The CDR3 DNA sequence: TGTGCCAGCAGCGCGGGACCCAAATCTAATTCACCCCTCCACTTT. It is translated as CASSAGPKSNSPLHF.

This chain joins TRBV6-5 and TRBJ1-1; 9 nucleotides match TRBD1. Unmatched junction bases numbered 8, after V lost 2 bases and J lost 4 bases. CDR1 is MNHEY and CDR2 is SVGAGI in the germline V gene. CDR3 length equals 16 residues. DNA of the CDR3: TGTGCCAGCAGTTACACCCGCGGGACAGGGAGCACTGAAGCTTTCTTT. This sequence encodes CASSYTRGTGSTEAFF.

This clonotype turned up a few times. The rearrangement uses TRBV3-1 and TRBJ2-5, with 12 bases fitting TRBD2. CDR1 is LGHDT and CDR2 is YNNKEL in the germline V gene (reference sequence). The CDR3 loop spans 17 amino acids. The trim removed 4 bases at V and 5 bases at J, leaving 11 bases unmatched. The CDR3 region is CASSRAGLAGGLETQYF. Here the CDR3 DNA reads TGTGCCAGCAGCCGGGCCGGGCTAGCGGGAGGGCTTGAGACCCAGTACTTC.

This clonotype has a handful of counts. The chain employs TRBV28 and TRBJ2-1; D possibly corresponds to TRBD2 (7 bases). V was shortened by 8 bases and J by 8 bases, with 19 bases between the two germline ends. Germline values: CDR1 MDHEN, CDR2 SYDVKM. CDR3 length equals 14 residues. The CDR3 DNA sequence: TGTGCCAGCCACCCACGGGGGGCTGACTATGAGCAGTTCTTC. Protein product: CASHPRGADYEQFF.

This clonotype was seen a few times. The CDR3 loop is CASRRGGQTDTQYF. The DNA for the CDR3 is TGTGCCAGCAGACGGGGGGGGCAAACAGATACGCAGTATTTT. The gene calls are TRBV6-1 and TRBJ2-3, with 8 bases aligning to TRBD2. Germline values: CDR1 MNHNS, CDR2 SASEGT. The CDR3 totals 14 residues. V shed 6 bases, J shed 3 bases, and the junction held 5 bases outside the gene matches.

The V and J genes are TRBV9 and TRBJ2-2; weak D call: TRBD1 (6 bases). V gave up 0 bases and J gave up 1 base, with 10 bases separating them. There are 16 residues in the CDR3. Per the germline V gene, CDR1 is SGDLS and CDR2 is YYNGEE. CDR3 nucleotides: TGTGCCAGCAGCGTAGGGCAGGGGATGAACACCGGGGAGCTGTTTTTT. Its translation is CASSVGQGMNTGELFF.

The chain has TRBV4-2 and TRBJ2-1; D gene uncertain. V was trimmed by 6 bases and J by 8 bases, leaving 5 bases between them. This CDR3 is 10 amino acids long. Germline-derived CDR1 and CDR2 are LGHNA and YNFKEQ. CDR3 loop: CASRHDEQFF. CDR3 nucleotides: TGTGCCAGCAGGCACGATGAGCAGTTCTTC.

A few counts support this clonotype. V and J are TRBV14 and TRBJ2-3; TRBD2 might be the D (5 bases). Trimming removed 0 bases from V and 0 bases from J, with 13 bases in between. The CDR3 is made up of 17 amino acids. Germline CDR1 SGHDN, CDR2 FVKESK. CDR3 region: CASSQEASLRSTDTQYF. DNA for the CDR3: TGTGCCAGCAGCCAAGAGGCTAGCCTACGTAGCACAGATACGCAGTATTTT.

Here the CDR3 reads CSVSSGQGGFQYF. CDR3 bases: TGCAGCGTTTCCTCTGGACAGGGAGGATTTCAGTACTTC. V is TRBV29-1 and J is TRBJ2-4; TRBD1 matches at 8 bases. The CDR3 covers 13 residues. Germline V gene sequence: CDR1 SQVTM, CDR2 ANQGSEA. The ends lost 5 bases at V and 11 bases at J; junction bases unmatched: 11.

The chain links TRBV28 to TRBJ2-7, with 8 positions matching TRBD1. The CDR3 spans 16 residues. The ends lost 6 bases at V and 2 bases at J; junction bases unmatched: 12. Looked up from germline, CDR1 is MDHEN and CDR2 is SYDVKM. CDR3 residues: CASRSRTGTIAYEQYV. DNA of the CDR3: TGTGCCAGCAGATCCAGGACAGGGACCATTGCCTACGAGCAGTACGTC.

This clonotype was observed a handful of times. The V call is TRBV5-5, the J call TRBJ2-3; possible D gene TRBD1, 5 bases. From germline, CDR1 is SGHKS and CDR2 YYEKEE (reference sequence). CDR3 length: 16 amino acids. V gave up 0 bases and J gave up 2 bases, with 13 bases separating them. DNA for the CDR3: TGTGCCAGCAGCTTGGGGGGCCAGTCCCCCACAGATACGCAGTATTTT. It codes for CASSLGGQSPTDTQYF.

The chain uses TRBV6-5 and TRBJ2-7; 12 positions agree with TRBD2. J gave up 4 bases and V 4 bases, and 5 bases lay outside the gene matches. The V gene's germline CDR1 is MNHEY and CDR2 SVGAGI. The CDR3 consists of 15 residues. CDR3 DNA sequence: TGTGCCAGCAGTTCTTGGACTAGCGGGGCTTACGAGCAGTACGTC. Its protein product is CASSSWTSGAYEQYV.

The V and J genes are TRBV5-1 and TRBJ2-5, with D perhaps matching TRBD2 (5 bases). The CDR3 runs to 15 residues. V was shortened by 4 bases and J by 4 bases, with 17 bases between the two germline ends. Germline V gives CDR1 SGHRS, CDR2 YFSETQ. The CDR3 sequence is CASSPTLKRGETQYF. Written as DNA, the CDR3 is TGCGCCAGCAGCCCTACATTGAAACGGGGAGAGACCCAGTACTTC.

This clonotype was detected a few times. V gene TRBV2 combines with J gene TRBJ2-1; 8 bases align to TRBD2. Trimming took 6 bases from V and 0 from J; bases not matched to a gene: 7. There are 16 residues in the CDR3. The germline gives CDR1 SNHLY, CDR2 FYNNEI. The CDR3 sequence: CASRELAEISYNEQFF. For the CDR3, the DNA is TGTGCCAGCAGAGAACTAGCGGAAATCTCCTACAATGAGCAGTTCTTC.

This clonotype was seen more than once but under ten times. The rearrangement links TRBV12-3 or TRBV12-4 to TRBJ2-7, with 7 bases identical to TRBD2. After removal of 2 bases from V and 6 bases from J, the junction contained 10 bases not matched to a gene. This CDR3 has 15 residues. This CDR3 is CASSLRSSGLSEQYF. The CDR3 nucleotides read TGTGCCAGCAGTTTACGGTCTAGCGGACTATCCGAGCAGTACTTC.

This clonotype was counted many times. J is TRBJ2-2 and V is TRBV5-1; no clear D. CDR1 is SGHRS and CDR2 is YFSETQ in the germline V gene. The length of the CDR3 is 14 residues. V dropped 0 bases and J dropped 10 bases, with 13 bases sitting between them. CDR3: CASSLGDRAVELFF. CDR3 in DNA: TGCGCCAGCAGCTTGGGGGATAGGGCCGTGGAGCTGTTTTTT.

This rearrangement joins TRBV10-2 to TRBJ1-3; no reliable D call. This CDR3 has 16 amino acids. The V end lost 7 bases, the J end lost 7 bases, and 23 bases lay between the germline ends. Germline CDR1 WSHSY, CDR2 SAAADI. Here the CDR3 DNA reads TGCGCCAGCAAGGAAGGGAAAGTGGGTGTTAGTAACACCATATATTTT. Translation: CASKEGKVGVSNTIYF.